The rows below give T cell receptor beta chains drawn from one sample of a study of T cells after yellow fever vaccination. From the 5' RACE reads, TCRdb called clonotypes with MiXCR, one entry per CDR3 protein. The table includes approximately 510,000 distinct CDR3 sequences, 21% detected once. The specimen was PBMCs, collected approximately 22 days after the first yellow fever vaccination. The receptors stem from a man aged 18 to 30 who received the YFV17D yellow fever vaccine. CDR3s include the opening cysteine and the closing phenylalanine or tryptophan. D genes are given only for firm matches. Where a row states a size, it is once, few, many or the class of an expanded clone; other rows omit it.

CDR3 protein: CASSSGLEDTQYF
CDR3 DNA: TGTGCCAGCAGCTCGGGCCTCGAAGATACGCAGTATTTT
D gene: .
J gene: TRBJ2-3
V gene: TRBV4-2
clone size: .

CDR3 protein: CASSERDREHF
CDR3 DNA: TGTGCCAGCAGCGAAAGGGACAGGGAACACTTC
D gene: TRBD1
J gene: TRBJ2-7
V gene: TRBV2
clone size: few

CDR3 protein: CASSRTAQPQHF
CDR3 DNA: TGTGCCAGCAGCAGGACCGCCCAGCCCCAGCATTTT
D gene: .
J gene: TRBJ1-5
V gene: TRBV2
clone size: .

CDR3 protein: CASSYSNPSQRGSYEQYF
CDR3 DNA: TGTGCCAGCAGTTACTCGAATCCCTCCCAGCGGGGCTCCTACGAGCAGTACTTC
D gene: TRBD2
J gene: TRBJ2-7
V gene: TRBV6-5
clone size: .

CDR3 protein: CASSFRQGEHQETQYF
CDR3 DNA: TGTGCCAGCAGCTTTCGACAGGGGGAACATCAAGAGACCCAGTACTTC
D gene: TRBD1
J gene: TRBJ2-5
V gene: TRBV7-9
clone size: .

CDR3 protein: CASSPPSARGQGEAFF
CDR3 DNA: TGTGCCAGCTCACCACCGTCGGCCAGGGGGCAAGGTGAAGCTTTCTTT
D gene: TRBD1
J gene: TRBJ1-1
V gene: TRBV18
clone size: .

CDR3 protein: CASSWDYSSTDTQYF
CDR3 DNA: TGCGCCAGCAGCTGGGACTACTCTAGCACAGATACGCAGTATTTT
D gene: TRBD2
J gene: TRBJ2-3
V gene: TRBV5-1
clone size: many

CDR3 protein: CASSPPGGNNEQFF
CDR3 DNA: TGTGCCAGCTCACCTCCAGGGGGAAACAATGAGCAGTTCTTC
D gene: TRBD1
J gene: TRBJ2-1
V gene: TRBV18
clone size: .

CDR3 protein: CASSQDIYNSPLHF
CDR3 DNA: TGCGCCAGCAGCCAAGATATCTATAATTCACCCCTCCACTTT
D gene: .
J gene: TRBJ1-6
V gene: TRBV4-3
clone size: few

CDR3 protein: CASSGQLAGETQYF
CDR3 DNA: TGTGCCAGCAGCGGACAGCTGGCGGGTGAGACCCAGTACTTC
D gene: .
J gene: TRBJ2-5
V gene: TRBV7-2
clone size: .

CDR3 protein: CASSQGTGTTFDTQYF
CDR3 DNA: TGCGCCAGCAGCCAAGGGACAGGGACCACTTTCGATACGCAGTATTTT
D gene: TRBD1
J gene: TRBJ2-3
V gene: TRBV5-1
clone size: .

CDR3 protein: CSARDGIGQGATSSQYF
CDR3 DNA: TGCAGTGCTAGAGATGGAATAGGCCAGGGGGCCACAAGTTCGCAGTATTTT
D gene: TRBD1
J gene: TRBJ2-3
V gene: TRBV20-1
clone size: few

CDR3 protein: CASSLGSVLSNQPQHF
CDR3 DNA: TGTGCCAGCAGTTTAGGTTCAGTTTTGAGCAATCAGCCCCAGCATTTT
D gene: .
J gene: TRBJ1-5
V gene: TRBV12-3/TRBV12-4
clone size: few

CDR3 protein: CASSSGQAYNEQFF
CDR3 DNA: TGCGCCAGCAGCTCGGGACAGGCCTACAATGAGCAGTTCTTC
D gene: TRBD1
J gene: TRBJ2-1
V gene: TRBV5-1
clone size: .

CDR3 protein: CASSPTYRDRGPNTEAFF
CDR3 DNA: TGCGCCAGCAGCCCCACTTACCGGGACAGGGGGCCCAACACTGAAGCTTTCTTT
D gene: TRBD1
J gene: TRBJ1-1
V gene: TRBV4-3
clone size: .

CDR3 protein: CATLREAYEQYF
CDR3 DNA: TGTGCCACCCTGAGGGAAGCTTACGAGCAGTACTTC
D gene: .
J gene: TRBJ2-7
V gene: TRBV24-1
clone size: few

CDR3 protein: CASSPYSPTLQPQHF
CDR3 DNA: TGTGCCAGCAGCCCTTATTCCCCGACATTGCAGCCCCAGCATTTT
D gene: .
J gene: TRBJ1-5
V gene: TRBV7-2
clone size: .

CDR3 protein: CASSLGSREETQYF
CDR3 DNA: TGTGCCAGCAGCTTGGGTTCTAGGGAAGAGACCCAGTACTTC
D gene: .
J gene: TRBJ2-5
V gene: TRBV5-4
clone size: .

CDR3 protein: CSARDPGGAVDTQYF
CDR3 DNA: TGCAGTGCTAGAGATCCCGGCGGGGCAGTAGATACGCAGTATTTT
D gene: .
J gene: TRBJ2-3
V gene: TRBV20-1
clone size: .

CDR3 protein: CASSQDPRTNTGELFF
CDR3 DNA: TGCGCCAGCAGCCAAGATCCCAGGACGAACACCGGGGAGCTGTTTTTT
D gene: .
J gene: TRBJ2-2
V gene: TRBV4-1
clone size: .

CDR3 protein: CAVVGTTYNEQFF
CDR3 DNA: TGTGCCGTGGTCGGGACTACTTACAATGAGCAGTTCTTC
D gene: TRBD2
J gene: TRBJ2-1
V gene: TRBV7-9
clone size: .

CDR3 protein: CASSLAGTGPYEQYF
CDR3 DNA: TGTGCCAGCAGCTTAGCCGGGACAGGGCCCTACGAGCAGTACTTC
D gene: TRBD1
J gene: TRBJ2-7
V gene: TRBV7-8
clone size: few

CDR3 protein: CASSSLASEQFF
CDR3 DNA: TGCGCCAGCAGCTCCCTAGCGAGTGAGCAGTTCTTC
D gene: .
J gene: TRBJ2-1
V gene: TRBV4-1
clone size: .

CDR3 protein: CASSRDRSFDEQYF
CDR3 DNA: TGTGCCAGCAGCCGGGACAGGTCTTTCGACGAGCAGTACTTC
D gene: TRBD1
J gene: TRBJ2-7
V gene: TRBV6-2/TRBV6-3
clone size: .

CDR3 protein: CASSQEGDYNEQFF
CDR3 DNA: TGTGCCAGCAGCCAAGAGGGGGATTACAATGAGCAGTTCTTC
D gene: .
J gene: TRBJ2-1
V gene: TRBV3-1
clone size: few

CDR3 protein: CASSPGTDIFSYEQYF
CDR3 DNA: TGTGCCAGCAGCCCCGGGACAGATATCTTTTCCTACGAGCAGTACTTC
D gene: TRBD1
J gene: TRBJ2-7
V gene: TRBV11-2
clone size: few

CDR3 protein: CASSQAAAEQYF
CDR3 DNA: TGTGCCAGCAGCCAAGCGGCCGCCGAGCAGTACTTC
D gene: .
J gene: TRBJ2-7
V gene: TRBV3-1
clone size: few

CDR3 protein: CASSLGPVDTQYF
CDR3 DNA: TGTGCCAGCAGCTTAGGTCCGGTAGATACGCAGTATTTT
D gene: .
J gene: TRBJ2-3
V gene: TRBV7-2
clone size: .

CDR3 protein: CASSYGQGFNEQFF
CDR3 DNA: TGTGCCAGCAGTTATGGACAGGGGTTCAATGAGCAGTTCTTC
D gene: TRBD1
J gene: TRBJ2-1
V gene: TRBV6-5
clone size: few

CDR3 protein: CASSEDMDTFSNQPQHF
CDR3 DNA: TGTGCCAGCAGCGAGGACATGGACACTTTTAGCAATCAGCCCCAGCATTTT
D gene: .
J gene: TRBJ1-5
V gene: TRBV7-6
clone size: few

CDR3 protein: CASSGEKLFF
CDR3 DNA: TGTGCCAGCAGCGGTGAAAAACTGTTTTTT
D gene: .
J gene: TRBJ1-4
V gene: TRBV7-9
clone size: many

CDR3 protein: CASLQEPNTEAFF
CDR3 DNA: TGTGCCAGTCTACAGGAGCCGAACACTGAAGCTTTCTTT
D gene: .
J gene: TRBJ1-1
V gene: TRBV6-2/TRBV6-3
clone size: few

CDR3 protein: CASRRTPGEPDTQYF
CDR3 DNA: TGTGCCAGCAGGCGGACGCCCGGGGAGCCCGATACGCAGTATTTT
D gene: .
J gene: TRBJ2-3
V gene: TRBV6-2/TRBV6-3
clone size: .

CDR3 protein: CASSPWQGGRETQYF
CDR3 DNA: TGTGCCAGCAGTCCCTGGCAGGGGGGTAGAGAGACCCAGTACTTC
D gene: .
J gene: TRBJ2-5
V gene: TRBV28
clone size: many

CDR3 protein: CASSLETVSSYEQYF
CDR3 DNA: TGCGCCAGCAGCTTGGAAACCGTCTCCTCCTACGAGCAGTACTTC
D gene: .
J gene: TRBJ2-7
V gene: TRBV5-1
clone size: .

CDR3 protein: CASSQGFVGTDTQYF
CDR3 DNA: TGTGCCAGCAGCCAAGGCTTTGTGGGCACAGATACGCAGTATTTT
D gene: .
J gene: TRBJ2-3
V gene: TRBV14
clone size: few

CDR3 protein: CASSILRDGNQPQHF
CDR3 DNA: TGTGCCAGTAGTATTCTTAGGGATGGCAATCAGCCCCAGCATTTT
D gene: .
J gene: TRBJ1-5
V gene: TRBV19
clone size: .

CDR3 protein: CASSQVEGRGAGDTQYF
CDR3 DNA: TGCGCCAGCAGCCAAGTGGAGGGCAGGGGCGCAGGAGATACGCAGTATTTT
D gene: .
J gene: TRBJ2-3
V gene: TRBV4-3
clone size: .

CDR3 protein: CASSLDGTATEAFF
CDR3 DNA: TGCGCCAGCAGCTTGGACGGGACAGCCACTGAAGCTTTCTTT
D gene: TRBD1
J gene: TRBJ1-1
V gene: TRBV5-1
clone size: many

CDR3 protein: CASSSGMVLYEKLFF
CDR3 DNA: TGTGCCAGCAGCTCTGGAATGGTCCTGTACGAAAAACTGTTTTTT
D gene: .
J gene: TRBJ1-4
V gene: TRBV7-9
clone size: .

CDR3 protein: CASSFVGQEAFF
CDR3 DNA: TGTGCCAGCAGTTTCGTGGGACAAGAAGCTTTCTTT
D gene: .
J gene: TRBJ1-1
V gene: TRBV12-3/TRBV12-4
clone size: few

CDR3 protein: CASSVGTAQYF
CDR3 DNA: TGTGCCAGCAGTGTGGGGACAGCGCAGTATTTT
D gene: TRBD1
J gene: TRBJ2-3
V gene: TRBV6-6
clone size: .

CDR3 protein: CASSYSSGNSGNTIYF
CDR3 DNA: TGTGCCAGCAGTTACTCCTCAGGAAACTCTGGAAACACCATATATTTT
D gene: .
J gene: TRBJ1-3
V gene: TRBV6-5
clone size: .

CDR3 protein: CASSPTTLTHSYNEQFF
CDR3 DNA: TGTGCCAGCTCGCCGACAACCCTTACGCACTCCTACAATGAGCAGTTCTTC
D gene: .
J gene: TRBJ2-1
V gene: TRBV18
clone size: .

CDR3 protein: CASNFPGQGWGEAFF
CDR3 DNA: TGTGCCAGCAATTTCCCGGGACAGGGGTGGGGTGAAGCTTTCTTT
D gene: TRBD1
J gene: TRBJ1-1
V gene: TRBV12-3/TRBV12-4
clone size: few

CDR3 protein: CASSPIGGQPQHF
CDR3 DNA: TGCGCCAGCAGCCCGATTGGGGGGCAGCCCCAGCATTTT
D gene: .
J gene: TRBJ1-5
V gene: TRBV5-1
clone size: .

CDR3 protein: CAGGKSYNEQFF
CDR3 DNA: TGTGCGGGGGGGAAGTCCTACAATGAGCAGTTCTTC
D gene: TRBD2
J gene: TRBJ2-1
V gene: TRBV6-6
clone size: .

CDR3 protein: CASSLPQTGVYEQYF
CDR3 DNA: TGTGCCAGCAGCCTCCCCCAGACAGGGGTCTACGAGCAGTACTTC
D gene: TRBD1
J gene: TRBJ2-7
V gene: TRBV12-3/TRBV12-4
clone size: few

CDR3 protein: CASGRGGLTDTQYF
CDR3 DNA: TGCGCCAGCGGCCGGGGGGGGCTGACAGATACGCAGTATTTT
D gene: TRBD2
J gene: TRBJ2-3
V gene: TRBV5-1
clone size: .

CDR3 protein: CASSLTGRTEAFF
CDR3 DNA: TGCGCCAGCAGCTTAACGGGGCGGACTGAAGCTTTCTTT
D gene: .
J gene: TRBJ1-1
V gene: TRBV5-1
clone size: few

CDR3 protein: CASSPRGGRTTGELFF
CDR3 DNA: TGTGCCAGCAGCCCCCGAGGGGGGCGCACCACCGGGGAGCTGTTTTTT
D gene: .
J gene: TRBJ2-2
V gene: TRBV14
clone size: many

CDR3 protein: CASSLCPLLITDTQYF
CDR3 DNA: TGTGCCAGCAGCTTATGTCCCCTCCTTATCACAGATACGCAGTATTTT
D gene: .
J gene: TRBJ2-3
V gene: TRBV7-8
clone size: many

CDR3 protein: CASSQSPISRKNEQFF
CDR3 DNA: TGTGCCAGCAGCCAAAGCCCCATTTCGCGGAAGAATGAGCAGTTCTTC
D gene: .
J gene: TRBJ2-1
V gene: TRBV3-1
clone size: few

CDR3 protein: CASRLLTSEGETQYF
CDR3 DNA: TGCGCCAGCAGACTCCTGACTAGCGAGGGGGAGACCCAGTACTTC
D gene: TRBD2
J gene: TRBJ2-5
V gene: TRBV5-1
clone size: few